This is a list of T cell receptor beta chains from one sample in a study of shared clonotypes between healthy human individuals. The data were produced by immunoSEQ multiplex PCR, yet TCRdb's version contains in-frame clones alone and is incomplete. The top ten hold about 1% of the sample, which has about 1.5 million clones, roughly 97% seen once. Sequenced input: naive CD4+ T cells sorted from blood. The receptors stem from a man aged 30 to 45 in good health. CDR3s include the opening cysteine and the closing phenylalanine or tryptophan. The D gene is left open where the match is weak. Part of the rows lack a size; the others show once, few, many or a class for expanded clones.

-	TRBV7-9	-	15	TRBJ2-1	TGTGCCAGCAGCCTAGTCCTAGGGGCCTACAATGAGCAGTTCTTC	CASSLVLGAYNEQFF
-	TRBV10-2	-	16	TRBJ2-2	TGCGCCAGCAGTGAGGGGGGACGCCGGACCACCGGGGAGCTGTTTTTT	CASSEGGRRTTGELFF
-	TRBV27	TRBD1	18	TRBJ2-6	TGTGCCAGCAGTTTACGGGGACAGGGAGGATCTGGGGCCAACGTCCTGACTTTC	CASSLRGQGGSGANVLTF
-	TRBV7-2	-	14	TRBJ1-5	TGTGCCAGCAGCTTAGACAGGGACGATCAGCCCCAGCATTTT	CASSLDRDDQPQHF
-	TRBV10-3	-	13	TRBJ2-7	TGTGCCATCAATGAGGGCACCACCTACGAGCAGTACTTC	CAINEGTTYEQYF
-	TRBV4-3	-	15	TRBJ1-1	TGCGCCAGCAGCCAAGAAGGGACGGGAAACACTGAAGCTTTCTTT	CASSQEGTGNTEAFF
-	TRBV7-9	-	14	TRBJ1-3	TGTGCCAGCAGCTTAGGGGTTTATGGAAACACCATATATTTT	CASSLGVYGNTIYF
-	TRBV14	-	12	TRBJ2-7	TGTGCCAGCAGTGACATCTCTGACGAGCAGTACTTC	CASSDISDEQYF
-	TRBV10-1	TRBD1	18	TRBJ2-7	TGCGCCAGCAGTGGCCCCATTGACAGGGGGCTTCCCCTCTACGAGCAGTACTTC	CASSGPIDRGLPLYEQYF
-	TRBV5-5	TRBD2	15	TRBJ2-1	TGTGCCAGCAGCCCGGGACTAGCGGATTACAATGAGCAGTTCTTC	CASSPGLADYNEQFF
-	TRBV5-1	-	16	TRBJ1-2	TGCGCCAGCAGCTTGGGAGGGACACTACGGTTCTATGGCTACACCTTC	CASSLGGTLRFYGYTF
-	TRBV5-1	-	17	TRBJ2-3	TGCGCCAGCAGCTTGAGGAGCAGGGTCGGCATCACAGATACGCAGTATTTT	CASSLRSRVGITDTQYF
-	TRBV11-2	-	16	TRBJ2-5	TGTGCCAGCAGCTTAGCTGGGCAGGGCCCGGGGGAGACCCAGTACTTC	CASSLAGQGPGETQYF
-	TRBV28	-	15	TRBJ2-7	TGTGCCAGCACCTCCGGGACTTTCCGCGAGGGCGAGCAGTACTTC	CASTSGTFREGEQYF
-	TRBV6-5	-	15	TRBJ2-7	TGTGCCAGCAGCCGAGTTACAGGGGGGGAGGACGAGCAGTACTTC	CASSRVTGGEDEQYF
once	TRBV7-9	-	12	TRBJ2-3	TGTGCCAGCAGCCGAATTGAAGATACGCAGTATTTT	CASSRIEDTQYF
-	TRBV6-1	TRBD1	15	TRBJ2-1	TGTGCCAGCAGCGGTCTGACCAGGGGGTACAATGAGCAGTTCTTC	CASSGLTRGYNEQFF
-	TRBV9	TRBD1	16	TRBJ2-1	TGTGCCAGCAGCGGACAGGGGGCCAACTCCTACAATGAGCAGTTCTTC	CASSGQGANSYNEQFF
few	TRBV18	-	11	TRBJ2-4	TGTGCCAGCTCACCCGGCGACATTCAGTACTTC	CASSPGDIQYF
-	TRBV7-2	-	15	TRBJ1-1	TGTGCCAGCAGCCTACAGGGTGGGTACAACACTGAAGCTTTCTTT	CASSLQGGYNTEAFF
-	TRBV7-9	-	17	TRBJ1-3	TGTGCCAGCAGCTTCTTAACAGGAAGTAGCTCTGGAAACACCATATATTTT	CASSFLTGSSSGNTIYF
-	TRBV20-1	-	11	TRBJ1-2	TGCAGTGGAGGAGACTTCTATGGCTACACCTTC	CSGGDFYGYTF